Shown below are 29 T cell receptor beta chains from a single sample sequenced in a study of blood T cell repertoires in COVID-19. Sequenced by immunoSEQ multiplex PCR; TCRdb stores in-frame clones only, minus some. This repertoire shows some 300,000 clones, nearly 90% found once; its top ten account for under 1.1%. Sequencing used peripheral blood. Receptor source: a woman aged 35 to 49 with COVID-19, enrolled during active disease.

The rearrangement uses TRBV5-1 and TRBJ1-2, with 8 bases fitting TRBD1. The CDR3 consists of 14 residues. Germline lookup yields CDR1 SGHRS and CDR2 YFSETQ. The J segment lost 8 bases and the V segment lost 0 bases, leaving 6 bases of the junction unmatched. The CDR3 DNA reads TGCGCCAGCAGCTTGGCGGGACAGGAAGGGGGCTACACCTTC. Translated, it gives CASSLAGQEGGYTF.

This rearrangement joins TRBV19 to TRBJ1-5, with TRBD1 identical over 8 bases. The CDR3 covers 15 residues. The germline V gene has CDR1 LNHDA and CDR2 SQIVND (reference sequence). With V trimmed by 0 bases and J by 9 bases, 7 bases remained unmatched. In DNA form, the CDR3 reads TGTGCCAGTAGTATAGATCCGACAGGGGTAAGGCCCCAGCATTTT. Protein product: CASSIDPTGVRPQHF.

CDR3 region: CASRATGSRNEKLFF. The CDR3 nucleotides read TGTGCCAGCAGGGCTACAGGGAGTAGGAATGAAAAACTGTTTTTT. The genes are TRBV5-4 and TRBJ1-4, with D possibly TRBD1 on 6 matching bases. V dropped 5 bases and J dropped 5 bases, with 16 bases sitting between them. The CDR3 covers 15 residues. From germline, CDR1 is SGHNT and CDR2 YYREEE (reference sequence).

In the case of this clone: The junction differs from germline at one of its ends, possibly a read error. The chain is built from TRBV7-7 and TRBJ2-5; 7 bases are shared with TRBD2. Per germline, CDR1 SSHAT and CDR2 FNYEAQ (reference sequence). The CDR3 sequence is 15 residues long. CDR3 region: CASSPGRGSQETQYF. The CDR3 bases are TGTGCTAGCAGCCCCGGGCGGGGGAGTCAAGAGACCCAGTACTTC.

The V and J genes are TRBV2 and TRBJ1-1; D is uncertain. Trimming removed 2 bases at V and 0 bases at J, with 13 bases between. The CDR3 is made up of 16 amino acids. Per germline, CDR1 SNHLY and CDR2 FYNNEI. Written as DNA, the CDR3 is TGTGCCAGCAGTGAACGCGGGGATTTCATGAACACTGAAGCTTTCTTT. Protein: CASSERGDFMNTEAFF.

The genes are TRBV28 and TRBJ1-2; D is possibly TRBD1 (6 bases). Germline CDR1 is MDHEN and CDR2 is SYDVKM. V lost 6 bases, J lost 7 bases, and 12 bases lay in between. This CDR3 region has 12 residues. CDR3 DNA: TGTGCCAGCAGAGAGGGGGTAGGTGGCTACACCTTC. It encodes CASREGVGGYTF.

V is TRBV7-9 and J is TRBJ1-5; unclear D gene. The CDR3 consists of 16 residues. Germline CDR1 reads SEHNR; CDR2 reads FQNEAQ (reference sequence). Trimming cost V 3 bases and J 2 bases, with 14 bases left between them. The CDR3 nucleotides read TGTGCCAGCAGCTTTTGGGCCCAATCGGGCAATCAGCCCCAGCATTTT. Translated: CASSFWAQSGNQPQHF. Looking up the rest from reference TRBV7-9 and TRBJ1-5 gives the full variable domain: DTGVSQNPRHKITKRGQNVTFRCDPISEHNRLYWYRQTLGQGPEFLTYFQNEAQLEKSRLLSDRFSAERPKGSFSTLEIQRTEQGDSAMYLCASSFWAQSGNQPQHFGDGTRLSIL.

The chain employs TRBV7-8 and TRBJ2-7; D is perhaps TRBD2 (5 bases). Germline CDR1 reads SGHVS; CDR2 reads FQNEAQ. The V and J ends lost 5 bases and 2 bases respectively, with 13 bases between them. There are 14 residues in the CDR3. CDR3: CASSVRGLTYEQYF. CDR3 coding DNA: TGTGCCAGCAGCGTTCGAGGACTGACCTACGAGCAGTACTTC.

The V call is TRBV28, the J call TRBJ1-5; the match to TRBD1 covers 7 bases. The germline V gene has CDR1 MDHEN and CDR2 SYDVKM. This CDR3 spans 14 amino acids. The V gene end was trimmed by 10 bases and the J gene end by 4 bases; junction bases not matched to a gene: 10. The CDR3 DNA follows: TGTGCCACCTTTACAGGGGCTGGAAATCAGCCCCAGCATTTT. Encoded protein: CATFTGAGNQPQHF.

The CDR3: CASSSGLARRDTYEQYF. The CDR3 coding sequence is TGTGCCAGCAGTTCCGGACTAGCGCGACGAGATACCTACGAGCAGTACTTC. This chain connects TRBV6-2 or TRBV6-3 to TRBJ2-7; 9 bases line up with TRBD2. The CDR3 extends over 17 amino acids. V gave up 4 bases and J gave up 2 bases; unmatched junction bases: 12. CDR1 MNHEY and CDR2 SVGEGT come from the germline V gene.

The chain recombines TRBV27 with TRBJ2-1, with 8 bases that match TRBD1. The V segment lost 7 bases and the J segment 2 bases; nucleotides outside the gene matches: 7. Germline values: CDR1 MNHEY, CDR2 SMNVEV (reference sequence). This CDR3 comprises 15 residues. CDR3: CASNPTGDTYNEQFF. The CDR3 bases are TGTGCCAGCAACCCGACAGGGGATACCTACAATGAGCAGTTCTTC.

The chain combines TRBV5-1 with TRBJ1-2; a possible D gene is TRBD1 (6 bases). The V end lost 3 bases, the J end lost 4 bases, and 13 bases lay between the germline ends. Germline CDR1 SGHRS, CDR2 YFSETQ. The CDR3 consists of 14 residues. The CDR3 coding sequence is TGCGCCAGCAGCTCTGGTACAGGGCCCTATGGCTACACCTTC. Its translation: CASSSGTGPYGYTF.

The J gene is TRBJ1-1, the V gene TRBV3-1 (or the pseudogene TRBV3-2); a possible D gene is TRBD1 (6 bases). Germline-derived CDR1 and CDR2 are LGHDT and YNNKEL (reference sequence). V lost 4 bases, J lost 5 bases, and 23 bases lay in between. This CDR3 comprises 17 residues. Here the CDR3 reads CASSLKPGGGLWTEAFF. In nucleotides, the CDR3 is TGTGCCAGCAGCCTAAAGCCTGGGGGGGGGCTGTGGACTGAAGCTTTCTTT.

In regard to this clone: Within the sample, other DNA sequences also encode this same CDR3. This chain connects TRBV5-1 to TRBJ2-3; 7 positions match TRBD1. The trim removed 2 bases at V and 3 bases at J, leaving 3 bases unmatched. Germline V gives CDR1 SGHRS, CDR2 YFSETQ. The CDR3 runs to 14 residues. Here the CDR3 DNA reads TGCGCCAGCAGCTTACAGGGGAGAACAGATACGCAGTATTTT. Its protein product is CASSLQGRTDTQYF.

CDR3 in DNA: TGTGCCAGCAGCTTAGCCTGGGACAGGGGAGGGGTCACAACTAATGAAAAACTGTTTTTT. Residues: CASSLAWDRGGVTTNEKLFF. This rearrangement joins TRBV7-2 to TRBJ1-4, with 10 positions matching TRBD1. V dropped 0 bases and J dropped 0; count of bases not matched to a gene: 10. Germline CDR1 is SGHTA and CDR2 is FQGNSA. The CDR3 consists of 20 residues.

The chain carries TRBV9 and TRBJ1-4, with D hard to call. CDR1 and CDR2 (germline): SGDLS, YYNGEE. Trimming took 4 bases from V and 7 from J, leaving 11 bases between them. This CDR3 region has 13 residues. CDR3 residues: CASSLRVGEKLFF. In nucleotides, the CDR3 is TGTGCCAGCAGCCTACGAGTCGGTGAAAAACTGTTTTTT.

This chain connects TRBV7-2 to TRBJ1-5; D is unclear. Trimming shortened V by 5 bases and J by 0 bases, and 5 bases separated the two germline ends. The CDR3 loop spans 13 amino acids. Germline CDR1 and CDR2: SGHTA and FQGNSA. This CDR3 reads CASSPSSNQPQHF. CDR3 nucleotides: TGTGCCAGCAGCCCTAGTAGCAATCAGCCCCAGCATTTT.

V is TRBV6-2 or TRBV6-3 and J is TRBJ2-5; tentative D call: TRBD2 (5 bases). Between the trimmed V and J ends, which lost 2 bases and 5 bases, there was a span of 12 bases. The germline V gene encodes CDR1 MNHEY and CDR2 SVGEGT. The CDR3 loop spans 14 amino acids. CDR3 region: CASSYRGLAETQYF. As DNA, the CDR3 is TGTGCCAGCAGTTACCGAGGGCTCGCGGAGACCCAGTACTTC.

The chain links TRBV28 to TRBJ1-1; possibly TRBD1 for D (5 bases). Per germline, CDR1 MDHEN and CDR2 SYDVKM. This CDR3 is 12 amino acids long. V lost 6 bases and J 8 bases, leaving 13 bases between the germline ends. The CDR3 loop reads CASSPGLSEAFF. DNA for the CDR3: TGTGCCAGCAGCCCGGGACTTTCCGAAGCTTTCTTT.

The chain recombines TRBV11-3 with TRBJ2-5, with D perhaps matching TRBD2 (6 bases). From germline, CDR1 is SGHNT and CDR2 YENEEA. V shed 6 bases and J shed 1 base, with 15 bases lying between them. The CDR3 sequence is 15 residues long. CDR3 amino acids: CASSRDSRSQETQYF. As DNA, the CDR3 is TGTGCCAGCAGTCGGGACTCGAGGAGCCAAGAGACCCAGTACTTC. The full variable domain, with the rest looked up from reference TRBV11-3 and TRBJ2-5, is EAGVVQSPRYKIIEKKQPVAFWCNPISGHNTLYWYLQNLGQGPELLIRYENEEAVDDSQLPKDRFSAERLKGVDSTLKIQPAELGDSAVYLCASSRDSRSQETQYFGPGTRLLVL.

The V gene is TRBV30, the J gene TRBJ1-5; D may be TRBD1 (6 bases). CDR1 is GTSNPN, CDR2 SVGIG, per germline (reference sequence). There are 14 residues in the CDR3. V lost 3 bases and J lost 3, with 12 bases in between. The CDR3 nucleotides read TGTGCCTGGAGGGAGCGACAGGTCAATCAGCCCCAGCATTTT. It yields the protein CAWRERQVNQPQHF.

The J gene is TRBJ2-5, the V gene TRBV7-8, with 7 bases matching TRBD1. The length of the CDR3 is 14 residues. The junction had 6 bases not matched to a gene; V was cut back by 4 bases and J by 4 bases. Germline values: CDR1 SGHVS, CDR2 FQNEAQ. CDR3 residues: CASSWDRVRETQYF. The CDR3 nucleotides are TGTGCCAGCAGCTGGGACAGAGTTAGAGAGACCCAGTACTTC.

The V and J genes are TRBV15 and TRBJ2-5; 9 bases are a match to TRBD1. The V segment lost 5 bases and the J segment 2 bases; nucleotides outside the gene matches: 6. The CDR3 contains 15 residues. From germline, CDR1 is LNHNV and CDR2 YYDKDF (reference sequence). In nucleotides, the CDR3 is TGTGCCACCAGCTCTCGAGGGACAGGGCAAGAGACCCAGTACTTC. It encodes CATSSRGTGQETQYF.

V is TRBV19 and J is TRBJ2-1; 9 nucleotides match TRBD2. After removal of 5 bases from V and 9 bases from J, the junction contained 14 bases not matched to a gene. CDR1 and CDR2 from the germline V gene are LNHDA and SQIVND (reference sequence). The CDR3 extends over 16 amino acids. The CDR3, as DNA: TGTGCCAGTAGTCCAGGGGCGGGAGGGGTGTGGCCTGAGCAGTTCTTC. Its translation is CASSPGAGGVWPEQFF.

This chain's CDR3 is CASSRGLLEGVEETQYF. DNA for the CDR3: TGCGCCAGCAGCCGAGGCCTATTGGAGGGAGTGGAAGAGACCCAGTACTTC. The chain is built from TRBV4-3 and TRBJ2-5; a weak D match, TRBD2 (6 bases). Germline V lookup: CDR1 LGHNA, CDR2 YSLEER. Trimming left V 4 bases short and J 3 bases short, with 21 bases between. CDR3 length equals 17 residues.

The V and J genes are TRBV4-1 and TRBJ2-1; TRBD1 might be the D (6 bases). Germline V gene data show CDR1 as MGHRA and CDR2 as YSYEKL. The V and J ends lost 0 bases and 4 bases respectively, with 16 bases between them. The CDR3 spans 17 residues. The CDR3 protein is CASSQDGGQTPYNEQFF. In nucleotides, the CDR3 is TGCGCCAGCAGCCAAGATGGGGGCCAGACTCCGTACAATGAGCAGTTCTTC.

The chain joins TRBV19 to TRBJ2-1; 9 positions agree with TRBD2. The CDR3 extends over 15 amino acids. The J segment lost 2 bases and the V segment lost 5 bases, leaving 4 bases of the junction unmatched. Germline lookup yields CDR1 LNHDA and CDR2 SQIVND (reference sequence). Here the CDR3 DNA reads TGTGCCAGTAGTGAGAGCGGGAGGACCTACAATGAGCAGTTCTTC. This codes for CASSESGRTYNEQFF.

The V gene is TRBV7-2, the J gene TRBJ2-7; 7 nucleotides agree with TRBD2. Germline CDR1 and CDR2: SGHTA and FQGNSA. With 5 bases clipped from V and 2 bases from J, the junction kept 6 bases outside the gene matches. The CDR3 sequence is 14 residues long. The CDR3 DNA is TGTGCCAGCAGCCCCTTGGGAGGGCCCTACGAGCAGTACTTC. As protein: CASSPLGGPYEQYF.

The chain recombines TRBV5-1 with TRBJ2-2; the D is unclear. This CDR3 comprises 17 residues. Germline V gives CDR1 SGHRS, CDR2 YFSETQ. V was cut by 4 bases and J by 3 bases, with 19 bases left in between. Written as DNA, the CDR3 is TGCGCCAGCAGCCTCCTACGTGGCCGGCGGCACACCGGGGAGCTGTTTTTT. Amino acid sequence: CASSLLRGRRHTGELFF.